This TCR beta chain derives from a study of immune evolution from preneoplasia to lung adenocarcinoma. Whole-study results and caveats: KRAS-mutant nodules had the highest T cell clonality. From normal lung to invasive adenocarcinoma, top clone frequencies appeared to decrease.

Note on this clone: Its target is not known.

Sequencing used immunoSEQ multiplex PCR; TCRdb keeps in-frame clones, though not all of them. The sample has under 4,500 clones; approximately 73% are singletons. Patients had resection in Japan or China between about 2013 and 2017. Nucleic acids came from premalignant or tumor cells enriched by macro-dissection. The receptor comes from a person aged 70 to 85 with invasive lung adenocarcinoma. Some clones in this sample may be carry-over from other donors' samples. The specimen was FFPE invasive lung adenocarcinoma tissue.

The CDR3 is CASSISFDTEAFF. For the CDR3, the DNA is TGTGCCAGCAGCATCTCTTTCGACACTGAAGCTTTCTTT. The V gene is TRBV11-1, the J gene TRBJ1-1; no definite D call. Between the trimmed V and J ends, which lost 5 bases and 3 bases, there was a span of 10 bases. There are 13 residues in the CDR3. CDR1 SGHAT and CDR2 FQDESV come from the germline V gene (reference sequence).